Listed below are T cell receptor beta chains from one sample, sequenced in a study of neoadjuvant anti-PD-1 for oral cavity cancer. Only in-frame clones appear in the TCRdb table, and some are missing; sequencing was by immunoSEQ multiplex PCR. Of 9,500 to 15,000 clones in the sample, 71% were seen once. The sample was PBMCs, taken after nivolumab (anti-PD-1) treatment. These receptor sequences come from a person aged 35-79 years with oral cavity squamous cell carcinoma. CDR3s include the opening cysteine and the closing phenylalanine or tryptophan. The order of the fields is D gene, clone size, J gene, V gene, CDR3 length, CDR3 protein, CDR3 DNA. A D gene is named only where the DNA matches it firmly. Some rows have no size entry. The others give once, few or many, or a class for an expanded clone.

D gene: TRBD1
clone size: few
J gene: TRBJ2-5
V gene: TRBV7-6
CDR3 length: 13
CDR3 protein: CASRQGPQETQYF
CDR3 DNA: TGTGCCAGCAGACAGGGGCCGCAAGAGACCCAGTACTTC

D gene: NA
clone size: once
J gene: TRBJ2-7
V gene: TRBV27
CDR3 length: 13
CDR3 protein: CASSLGYAYEQYF
CDR3 DNA: TGTGCCAGCAGTTTGGGCTATGCCTACGAGCAGTACTTC

D gene: NA
clone size: NA
J gene: TRBJ1-4
V gene: TRBV10-2
CDR3 length: 16
CDR3 protein: CASSAGLGATNEKLFF
CDR3 DNA: TGCGCCAGCAGTGCCGGGTTAGGCGCAACTAATGAAAAACTGTTTTTT

D gene: NA
clone size: NA
J gene: TRBJ2-3
V gene: TRBV4-1
CDR3 length: 14
CDR3 protein: CASSHPGRSDTQYF
CDR3 DNA: TGCGCCAGCAGCCACCCCGGGCGGTCAGATACGCAGTATTTT

D gene: NA
clone size: NA
J gene: TRBJ1-4
V gene: TRBV5-1
CDR3 length: 13
CDR3 protein: CASSSDRAEKLFF
CDR3 DNA: TGCGCCAGCAGCTCTGATAGGGCTGAAAAACTGTTTTTT

D gene: TRBD1
clone size: few
J gene: TRBJ2-1
V gene: TRBV9
CDR3 length: 17
CDR3 protein: CASSVAPRQGAQDEQFF
CDR3 DNA: TGTGCCAGCAGCGTAGCTCCGCGACAGGGGGCGCAGGATGAGCAGTTCTTC

D gene: NA
clone size: NA
J gene: TRBJ1-1
V gene: TRBV28
CDR3 length: 16
CDR3 protein: CASTTAGRTMNTEAFF
CDR3 DNA: TGTGCCAGCACTACCGCCGGGCGGACAATGAACACTGAAGCTTTCTTT

D gene: TRBD1
clone size: NA
J gene: TRBJ2-7
V gene: TRBV29-1
CDR3 length: 12
CDR3 protein: CSVGSGGYEQYF
CDR3 DNA: TGCAGCGTTGGTTCAGGGGGCTACGAGCAGTACTTC

D gene: TRBD2
clone size: few
J gene: TRBJ2-2
V gene: TRBV4-1
CDR3 length: 17
CDR3 protein: CASSPHTSGRGTGELFF
CDR3 DNA: TGCGCCAGCAGCCCGCATACTAGCGGGAGAGGCACCGGGGAGCTGTTTTTT

D gene: NA
clone size: once
J gene: TRBJ2-7
V gene: TRBV9
CDR3 length: 15
CDR3 protein: CASRAPGQDIYEQYF
CDR3 DNA: TGTGCCAGCAGAGCTCCGGGACAAGATATTTACGAGCAGTACTTC

D gene: NA
clone size: NA
J gene: TRBJ2-3
V gene: TRBV6-6
CDR3 length: 16
CDR3 protein: CASSYGNSPSTDTQYF
CDR3 DNA: TGTGCCAGCAGTTACGGGAATAGCCCTAGCACAGATACGCAGTATTTT

D gene: TRBD1
clone size: once
J gene: TRBJ2-3
V gene: TRBV5-1
CDR3 length: 15
CDR3 protein: CASSLDGTATDTQYF
CDR3 DNA: TGCGCCAGCAGCTTGGATGGGACAGCCACAGATACGCAGTATTTT

D gene: NA
clone size: NA
J gene: TRBJ2-1
V gene: TRBV4-1
CDR3 length: 18
CDR3 protein: CASSQGPRSLTPKREQFF
CDR3 DNA: TGCGCCAGCAGCCAGGGGCCCCGCTCGTTAACCCCGAAGCGTGAGCAGTTCTTC

D gene: NA
clone size: few
J gene: TRBJ1-3
V gene: TRBV7-9
CDR3 length: 14
CDR3 protein: CASSLGSDGNTIYF
CDR3 DNA: TGTGCCAGCAGCTTAGGTTCAGACGGAAACACCATATATTTT

D gene: TRBD1
clone size: NA
J gene: TRBJ1-1
V gene: TRBV19
CDR3 length: 16
CDR3 protein: CASSIRQGALNTEAFF
CDR3 DNA: TGTGCCAGTAGTATACGACAGGGGGCTCTGAACACTGAAGCTTTCTTT

D gene: NA
clone size: NA
J gene: TRBJ1-4
V gene: TRBV29-1
CDR3 length: 13
CDR3 protein: CSGSSRGGEKLFF
CDR3 DNA: TGCAGCGGCTCGTCCAGGGGCGGCGAAAAACTGTTTTTT

D gene: NA
clone size: NA
J gene: TRBJ1-1
V gene: TRBV10-1
CDR3 length: 14
CDR3 protein: CASSPGQLATEAFF
CDR3 DNA: TGCGCCAGCAGCCCGGGGCAGCTCGCCACTGAAGCTTTCTTT

D gene: NA
clone size: NA
J gene: TRBJ2-3
V gene: TRBV7-6
CDR3 length: 14
CDR3 protein: CASSLNAPTGTQYF
CDR3 DNA: TGTGCCAGCAGCTTAAACGCTCCCACGGGTACGCAGTATTTT

D gene: NA
clone size: NA
J gene: TRBJ1-5
V gene: TRBV11-2
CDR3 length: 13
CDR3 protein: CASSFEQDQPQHF
CDR3 DNA: TGTGCCAGCAGCTTCGAGCAGGATCAGCCCCAGCATTTT